The 18 T cell receptor beta chains below were found in one sample sequenced in a study of T cells in Graves' hyperthyroidism and ophthalmopathy. The source material, RNA transcripts, was used to amplify TCR beta CDR3 regions. First-round RT-PCR of the TCR CDR3 relied on the HTBI primer set. TCRdb independently ran MiXCR on the multiplex PCR reads; one entry per CDR3 protein. The sample records approximately 610,000 distinct CDR3 sequences, roughly 14% being singletons. The sample comprised blood. All receptors derive from a woman between 40 and 55 years old with Graves' ophthalmopathy.

This clonotype occurred many times. CDR3 loop: CASSSWGTRPTYEQYF. In DNA, the CDR3 is TGTGCCAGCAGTTCGTGGGGGACACGGCCTACCTACGAGCAGTACTTC. The chain links TRBV27 to TRBJ2-7; D perhaps matches TRBD1 (6 bases). This CDR3 contains 16 residues. Germline V gene data show CDR1 as MNHEY and CDR2 as SMNVEV (reference sequence). V was pared by 4 bases and J by 2 bases, with 18 bases between.

The chain links TRBV6-1 to TRBJ1-2; no definite D call. The ends were cut back, 0 bases at V and 6 bases at J, with 11 bases in the middle. The CDR3 extends over 14 amino acids. The germline CDR1 and CDR2 sequences are MNHNS and SASEGT. This CDR3 reads CASSEASGSDGYTF. DNA of the CDR3: TGTGCCAGCAGTGAAGCATCAGGTTCTGATGGCTACACCTTC.

This clonotype was recorded at least ten times. The chain has TRBV29-1 and TRBJ2-7; the match to TRBD1 covers 10 bases. Unmatched junction bases numbered 7, after V lost 6 bases and J lost 5 bases. Germline lookup yields CDR1 SQVTM and CDR2 ANQGSEA. CDR3 length: 13 residues. CDR3 in amino acids: CSVLRQGADEQYF. As DNA, the CDR3 is TGCAGCGTCCTTAGACAGGGGGCCGACGAGCAGTACTTC.

This clonotype turned up a few times. The chain recombines TRBV6-5 with TRBJ1-1, with D unclear. The germline CDR1 and CDR2 sequences are MNHEY and SVGAGI. The CDR3 runs to 16 residues. Trimming removed 2 bases at V and 1 base at J, with 14 bases between. In nucleotides, the CDR3 is TGTGCCAGCAGTTACACCGGGAGGGTCGGGAACACTGAAGCTTTCTTT. It translates to CASSYTGRVGNTEAFF.

This clonotype showed up many times. This rearrangement joins TRBV7-2 to TRBJ2-7; TRBD2 matches 7 bases. Germline loops: CDR1 SGHTA, CDR2 FQGNSA. With V trimmed by 5 bases and J by 6 bases, 10 bases remained unmatched. The CDR3 consists of 14 residues. The CDR3 region is CASSLAGPGGEQYF. The CDR3 nucleotides are TGTGCCAGCAGCCTCGCGGGACCGGGGGGCGAGCAGTACTTC.

In its sample, this clonotype was seen many times. The rearrangement uses TRBV25-1 and TRBJ1-2, with no clear D. The CDR3 has 11 amino acids. Per the germline V gene, CDR1 is MGHDK and CDR2 is SYGVNS. Deletions cut 8 bases from V and 1 base from J, with 5 bases between. CDR3 bases: TGTGCCAGCGGCCATAACTATGGCTACACCTTC. Its protein is CASGHNYGYTF.

This clonotype came up many times. The chain employs TRBV6-4 and TRBJ1-1; maybe TRBD1 (5 bases). V gave up 2 bases and J gave up 0 bases, with 13 bases separating them. There are 16 residues in the CDR3. The germline CDR1 and CDR2 sequences are MRHNA and SNTAGT. The CDR3 spells CASSDLGAGMNTEAFF. CDR3 DNA sequence: TGTGCCAGCAGTGACCTCGGGGCAGGGATGAACACTGAAGCTTTCTTT.

The V call is TRBV5-1, the J call TRBJ2-2, with D perhaps matching TRBD1 (5 bases). Trimming left V 0 bases short and J 4 bases short, with 7 bases between. This CDR3 region has 14 residues. Germline V gene data show CDR1 as SGHRS and CDR2 as YFSETQ. The CDR3: CASSLDRFTGELFF. The CDR3 DNA reads as TGCGCCAGCAGCTTGGACAGGTTCACCGGGGAGCTGTTTTTT.

In this sample, this clonotype turned up many times. The chain joins TRBV2 to TRBJ2-5; D possibly corresponds to TRBD1 (6 bases). Per the germline V gene, CDR1 is SNHLY and CDR2 is FYNNEI. The length of the CDR3 is 13 residues. V was shortened by 6 bases and J by 1 base, with 9 bases between the two germline ends. The chain's CDR3 is CASSQGIQETQYF. CDR3 nucleotides: TGTGCCAGCAGCCAGGGGATCCAAGAGACCCAGTACTTC.

This sequence joins TRBV6-2 or TRBV6-3 and TRBJ2-7; 13 bases are shared with TRBD2. The junction had 8 bases not matched to a gene; V was cut back by 5 bases and J by 7 bases. Per germline, CDR1 MNHEY and CDR2 SVGEGT. This CDR3 comprises 15 residues. Here the CDR3 reads CASSPGTSGTGEQYF. In nucleotides, the CDR3 is TGTGCCAGCAGTCCTGGGACTAGCGGGACCGGGGAGCAGTACTTC.

Comment on this clonotype: The DNA is left out, because the CDR3 cannot be placed on it with certainty; the CDR3 is given as TCRdb lists it. CDR3 protein: CASSFGQGLGKAKNIQYF. The chain couples TRBV5-5 to TRBJ2-4. The germline V gene has CDR1 SGHKS and CDR2 YYEKEE (reference sequence). The CDR3 is made up of 18 amino acids, end residues included.

The sample holds many counts of this clonotype. The V call is TRBV12-3 or TRBV12-4, the J call TRBJ1-2; D is uncertain. This CDR3 is 12 amino acids long. V was trimmed by 5 bases and J by 3 bases, leaving 7 bases between them. The CDR3 is CASSNNYYGYTF. The CDR3 nucleotides are TGTGCCAGCAGTAACAACTACTATGGCTACACCTTC.

This clonotype was seen only a few times. The J gene is TRBJ1-6, the V gene TRBV5-1, with TRBD1 identical over 11 bases. The V gene end was trimmed by 0 bases and the J gene end by 10 bases; junction bases not matched to a gene: 3. This CDR3 contains 15 residues. The V gene's germline CDR1 is SGHRS and CDR2 YFSETQ. The DNA for the CDR3 is TGCGCCAGCAGCTTGGGGGACAGGGGGGAATCACCCCTCCACTTT. It codes for CASSLGDRGESPLHF. The whole variable domain, remainder taken from reference TRBV5-1 and TRBJ1-6, is KAGVTQTPRYLIKTRGQQVTLSCSPISGHRSVSWYQQTPGQGLQFLFEYFSETQRNKGNFPGRFSGRQFSNSRSEMNVSTLELGDSALYLCASSLGDRGESPLHFGNGTRLTVT.

This clonotype was observed many times. V usage is TRBV29-1 and J usage is TRBJ2-5; D remains ambiguous. The V and J ends lost 8 bases and 2 bases respectively, with 12 bases between them. This CDR3 has 12 amino acids. Germline V gene data show CDR1 as SQVTM and CDR2 as ANQGSEA. Written as DNA, the CDR3 is TGCAGCCTTGGAAGTGCTCAAGAGACCCAGTACTTC. It encodes CSLGSAQETQYF.

The chain is built from TRBV14 and TRBJ1-1, with a possible D match to TRBD1 (5 bases). CDR1 is SGHDN and CDR2 is FVKESK in the germline V gene. The CDR3 spans 13 residues. The V gene lost 5 bases and the J gene lost 5 bases, with 12 bases spanning the gap. The CDR3 reads CASSKVRGTEAFF. The CDR3 bases are TGTGCCAGCAGCAAGGTTAGGGGAACTGAAGCTTTCTTT.

This clonotype appeared many times. This sequence joins TRBV7-9 and TRBJ2-7; tentatively, D is TRBD2 (7 bases). V was cut by 1 base and J by 7 bases, with 11 bases left in between. This CDR3 has 13 residues. Germline CDR1 and CDR2: SEHNR and FQNEAQ (reference sequence). This CDR3 reads CASSLGTAGEQYF. The DNA for the CDR3 is TGTGCCAGCAGCTTAGGGACAGCGGGGGAGCAGTACTTC.

This clonotype was observed at least ten times. V is TRBV28 and J is TRBJ1-2; 8 bases align to TRBD1. Germline CDR1 reads MDHEN; CDR2 reads SYDVKM. V was clipped by 6 bases and J by 6 bases; unmatched bases: 3. The CDR3 is made up of 12 amino acids. The CDR3 coding sequence is TGTGCCAGCAGCCGACAGGGGCATGGCTACACCTTC. It specifies CASSRQGHGYTF.

This clonotype was detected many times. V is TRBV7-2 and J is TRBJ2-7; 7 bases align to TRBD2. CDR1 and CDR2 from the germline V gene are SGHTA and FQGNSA. The J segment lost 3 bases and the V segment lost 5 bases, leaving 10 bases of the junction unmatched. CDR3 length: 15 residues. CDR3 in DNA: TGTGCCAGCAGCCGACTTAGCGGGTCCCGCTACGAGCAGTACTTC. It yields the protein CASSRLSGSRYEQYF.